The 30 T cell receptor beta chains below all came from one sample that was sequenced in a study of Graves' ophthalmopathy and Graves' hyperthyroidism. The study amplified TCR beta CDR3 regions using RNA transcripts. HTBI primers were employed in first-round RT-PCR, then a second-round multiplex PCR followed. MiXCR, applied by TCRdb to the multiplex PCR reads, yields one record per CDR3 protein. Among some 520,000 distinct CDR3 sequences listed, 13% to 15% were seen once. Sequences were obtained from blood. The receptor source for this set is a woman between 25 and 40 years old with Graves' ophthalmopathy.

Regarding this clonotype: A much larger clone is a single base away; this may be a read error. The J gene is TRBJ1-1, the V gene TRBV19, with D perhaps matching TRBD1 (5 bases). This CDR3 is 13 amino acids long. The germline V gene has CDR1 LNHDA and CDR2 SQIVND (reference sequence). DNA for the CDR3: TGTGCCAGTAGTATACGGGGCAACACTGAAGCTCTCTTT. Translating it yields CASSIRGNTEALF.

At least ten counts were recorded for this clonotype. CDR3 nucleotides: TGTGCCAGCAGTCACCTTCTCAGGCAAGAGACCCAGTACTTC. Amino acids: CASSHLLRQETQYF. The V gene is TRBV6-5, the J gene TRBJ2-5; D is undetermined. The CDR3 has 14 amino acids. The germline V gene has CDR1 MNHEY and CDR2 SVGAGI. V was shortened by 5 bases and J by 2 bases, with 12 bases between the two germline ends.

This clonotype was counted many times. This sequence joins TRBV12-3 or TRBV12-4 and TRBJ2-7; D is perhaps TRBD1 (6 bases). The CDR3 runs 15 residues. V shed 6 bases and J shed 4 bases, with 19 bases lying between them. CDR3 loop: CASRRGTLPLYEQYF. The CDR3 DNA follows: TGTGCCAGCAGGAGAGGGACACTTCCATTGTACGAGCAGTACTTC.

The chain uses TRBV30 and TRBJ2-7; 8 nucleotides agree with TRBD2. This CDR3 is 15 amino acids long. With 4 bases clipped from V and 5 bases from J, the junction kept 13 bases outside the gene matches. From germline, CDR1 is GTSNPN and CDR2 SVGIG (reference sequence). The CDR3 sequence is CAWTRAAGGFHEQYF. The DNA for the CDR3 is TGTGCCTGGACCCGGGCGGCGGGAGGCTTCCACGAGCAGTACTTC.

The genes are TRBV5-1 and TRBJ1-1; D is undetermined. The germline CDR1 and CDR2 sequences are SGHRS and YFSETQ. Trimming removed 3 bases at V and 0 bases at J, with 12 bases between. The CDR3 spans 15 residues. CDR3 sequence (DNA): TGCGCCAGCAGCTCGACCGGGTACATGAACACTGAAGCTTTCTTT. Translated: CASSSTGYMNTEAFF.

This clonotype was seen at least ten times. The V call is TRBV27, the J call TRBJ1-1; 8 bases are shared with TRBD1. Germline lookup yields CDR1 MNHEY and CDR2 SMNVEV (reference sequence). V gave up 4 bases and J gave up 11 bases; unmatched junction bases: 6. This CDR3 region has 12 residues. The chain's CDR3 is CASSYGQGEAFF. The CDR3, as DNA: TGTGCCAGCAGTTATGGACAGGGAGAGGCTTTCTTT.

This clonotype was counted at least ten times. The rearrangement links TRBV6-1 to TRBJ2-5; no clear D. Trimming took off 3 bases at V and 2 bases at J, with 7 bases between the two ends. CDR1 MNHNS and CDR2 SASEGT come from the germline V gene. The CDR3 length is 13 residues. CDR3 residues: CASSEGGQETQYF. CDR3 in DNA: TGTGCCAGCAGTGAGGGCGGTCAAGAGACCCAGTACTTC.

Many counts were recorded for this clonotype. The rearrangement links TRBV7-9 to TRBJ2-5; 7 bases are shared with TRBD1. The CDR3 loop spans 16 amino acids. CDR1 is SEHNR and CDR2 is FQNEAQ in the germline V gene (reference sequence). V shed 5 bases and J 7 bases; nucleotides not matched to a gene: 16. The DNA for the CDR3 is TGTGCCAGCAGCAATGACCGGGACAGCGTCGGTCGGACCCAGTACTTC. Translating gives CASSNDRDSVGRTQYF.

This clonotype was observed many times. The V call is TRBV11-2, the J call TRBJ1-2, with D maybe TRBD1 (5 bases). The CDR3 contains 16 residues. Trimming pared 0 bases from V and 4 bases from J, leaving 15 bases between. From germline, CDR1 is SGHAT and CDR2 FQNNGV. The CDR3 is CASSLEGRGGSYGYTF. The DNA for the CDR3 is TGTGCCAGCAGCTTAGAAGGGCGGGGGGGTAGCTATGGCTACACCTTC.

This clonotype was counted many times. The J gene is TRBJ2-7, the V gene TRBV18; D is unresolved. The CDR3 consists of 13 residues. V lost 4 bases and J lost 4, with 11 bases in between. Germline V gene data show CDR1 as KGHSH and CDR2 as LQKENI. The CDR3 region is CASSQQTLYEQYF. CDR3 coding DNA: TGTGCCAGCTCACAACAAACCCTGTACGAGCAGTACTTC.

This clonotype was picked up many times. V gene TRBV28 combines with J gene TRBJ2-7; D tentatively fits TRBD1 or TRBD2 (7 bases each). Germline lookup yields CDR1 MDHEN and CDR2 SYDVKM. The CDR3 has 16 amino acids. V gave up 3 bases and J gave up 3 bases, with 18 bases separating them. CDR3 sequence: CASSFQPDREGYEQYF. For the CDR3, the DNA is TGTGCCAGCAGTTTCCAGCCCGACAGGGAGGGCTACGAGCAGTACTTC.

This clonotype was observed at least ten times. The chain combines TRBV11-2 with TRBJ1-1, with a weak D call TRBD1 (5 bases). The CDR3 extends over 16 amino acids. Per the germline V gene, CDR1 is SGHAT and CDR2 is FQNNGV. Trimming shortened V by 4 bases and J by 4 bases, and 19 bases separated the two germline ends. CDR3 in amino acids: CASSSTETVVGTEAFF. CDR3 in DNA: TGTGCCAGCAGCTCGACAGAGACGGTGGTTGGCACTGAAGCTTTCTTT.

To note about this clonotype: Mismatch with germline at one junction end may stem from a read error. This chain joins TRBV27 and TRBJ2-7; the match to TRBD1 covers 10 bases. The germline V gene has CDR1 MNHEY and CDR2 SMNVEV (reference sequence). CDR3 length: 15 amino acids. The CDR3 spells CANSPPGQGSYEQYF. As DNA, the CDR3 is TGTGCCAACAGTCCACCGGGACAGGGGTCCTACGAGCAGTACTTC.

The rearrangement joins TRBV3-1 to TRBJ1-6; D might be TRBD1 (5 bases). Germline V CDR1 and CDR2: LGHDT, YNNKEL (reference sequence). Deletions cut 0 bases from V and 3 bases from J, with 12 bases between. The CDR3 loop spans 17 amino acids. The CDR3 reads CASSQEVGANYNSPLHF. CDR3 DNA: TGTGCCAGCAGCCAAGAAGTAGGGGCTAACTATAATTCACCCCTCCACTTT.

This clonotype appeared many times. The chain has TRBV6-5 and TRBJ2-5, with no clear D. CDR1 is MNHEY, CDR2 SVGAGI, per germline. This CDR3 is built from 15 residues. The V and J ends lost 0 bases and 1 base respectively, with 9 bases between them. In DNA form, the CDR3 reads TGTGCCAGCAGTTACTCGGGGTCCCTCCAAGAGACCCAGTACTTC. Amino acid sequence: CASSYSGSLQETQYF.

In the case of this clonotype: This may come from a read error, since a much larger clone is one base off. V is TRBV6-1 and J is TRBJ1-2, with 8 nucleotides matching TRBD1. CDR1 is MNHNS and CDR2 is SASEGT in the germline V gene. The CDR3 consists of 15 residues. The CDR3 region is CASRGYDRGGYGYSF. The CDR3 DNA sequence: TGTGCCAGCAGGGGTTACGACAGGGGCGGATATGGCTACAGCTTC.

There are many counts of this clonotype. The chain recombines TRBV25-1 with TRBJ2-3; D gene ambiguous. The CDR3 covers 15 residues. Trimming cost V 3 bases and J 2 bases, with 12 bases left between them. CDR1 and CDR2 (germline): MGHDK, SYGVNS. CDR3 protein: CASSEPSLATDTQYF. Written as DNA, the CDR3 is TGTGCCAGCAGTGAGCCTTCCTTGGCCACAGATACGCAGTATTTT. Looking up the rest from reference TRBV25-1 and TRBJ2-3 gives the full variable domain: EADIYQTPRYLVIGTGKKITLECSQTMGHDKMYWYQQDPGMELHLIHYSYGVNSTEKGDLSSESTVSRIRTEHFPLTLESARPSHTSQYLCASSEPSLATDTQYFGPGTRLTVL.

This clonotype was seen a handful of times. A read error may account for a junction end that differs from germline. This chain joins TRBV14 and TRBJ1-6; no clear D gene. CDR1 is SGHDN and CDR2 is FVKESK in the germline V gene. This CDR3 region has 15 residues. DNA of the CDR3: TGTGCCAGCAGCCAAACGCCACTCTATTATTCACCCCTCCACTTT. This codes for CASSQTPLYYSPLHF.

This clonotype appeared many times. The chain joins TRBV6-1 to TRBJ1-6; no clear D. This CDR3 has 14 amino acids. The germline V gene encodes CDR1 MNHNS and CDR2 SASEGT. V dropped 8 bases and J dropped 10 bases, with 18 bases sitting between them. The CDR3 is CASASGIGGSPLHF. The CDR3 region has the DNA TGTGCCAGCGCCTCGGGAATAGGTGGCTCACCCCTCCACTTT.

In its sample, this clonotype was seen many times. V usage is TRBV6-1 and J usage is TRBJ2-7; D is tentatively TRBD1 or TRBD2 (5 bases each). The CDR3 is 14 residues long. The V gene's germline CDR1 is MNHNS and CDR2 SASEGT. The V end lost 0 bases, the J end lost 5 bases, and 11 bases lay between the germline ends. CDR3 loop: CASSEARGWDEQYF. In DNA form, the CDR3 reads TGTGCCAGCAGTGAAGCGAGGGGATGGGACGAGCAGTACTTC.

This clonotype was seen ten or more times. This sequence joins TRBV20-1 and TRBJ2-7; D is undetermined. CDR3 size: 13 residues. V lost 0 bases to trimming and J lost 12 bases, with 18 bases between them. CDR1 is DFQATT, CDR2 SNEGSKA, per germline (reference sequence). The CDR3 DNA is TGCAGTGCTAGAGATGCAATAGCCCTACTCCCGTACTTC. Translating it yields CSARDAIALLPYF.

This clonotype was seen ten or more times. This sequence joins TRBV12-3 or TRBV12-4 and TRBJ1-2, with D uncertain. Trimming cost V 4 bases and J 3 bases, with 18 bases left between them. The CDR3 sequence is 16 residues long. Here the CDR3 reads CASSSIPLEVDYGYTF. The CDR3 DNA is TGTGCCAGCAGTTCCATCCCCTTGGAGGTCGACTATGGCTACACCTTC.

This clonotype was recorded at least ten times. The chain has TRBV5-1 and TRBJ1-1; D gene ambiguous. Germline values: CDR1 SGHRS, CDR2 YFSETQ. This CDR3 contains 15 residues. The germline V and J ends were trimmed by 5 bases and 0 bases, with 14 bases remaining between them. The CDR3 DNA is TGCGCCAGCAGTAGGCGTAACTCCATGAACACTGAAGCTTTCTTT. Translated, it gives CASSRRNSMNTEAFF.

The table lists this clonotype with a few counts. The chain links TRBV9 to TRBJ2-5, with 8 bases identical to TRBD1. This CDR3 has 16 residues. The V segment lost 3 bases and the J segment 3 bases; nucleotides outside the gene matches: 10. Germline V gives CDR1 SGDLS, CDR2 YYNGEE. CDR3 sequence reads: CASSARTGRGEETQYF. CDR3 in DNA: TGTGCCAGCAGCGCCCGGACAGGGCGAGGGGAAGAGACCCAGTACTTC.

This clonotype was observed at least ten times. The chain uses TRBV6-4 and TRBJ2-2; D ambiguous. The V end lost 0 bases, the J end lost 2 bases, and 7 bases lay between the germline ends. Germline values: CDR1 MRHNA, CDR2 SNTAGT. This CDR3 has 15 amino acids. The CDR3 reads CASSDSSLNTGELFF. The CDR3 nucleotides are TGTGCCAGCAGTGACTCCTCGCTCAACACCGGGGAGCTGTTTTTT.

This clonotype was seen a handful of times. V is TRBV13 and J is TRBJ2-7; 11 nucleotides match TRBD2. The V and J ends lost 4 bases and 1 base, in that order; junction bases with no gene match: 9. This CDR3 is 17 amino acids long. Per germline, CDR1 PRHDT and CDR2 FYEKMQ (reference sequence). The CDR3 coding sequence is TGTGCCAGCAGCTCCCGACTCGGGACTAGCGGATCCTACGAGCAGTACTTC. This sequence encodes CASSSRLGTSGSYEQYF.

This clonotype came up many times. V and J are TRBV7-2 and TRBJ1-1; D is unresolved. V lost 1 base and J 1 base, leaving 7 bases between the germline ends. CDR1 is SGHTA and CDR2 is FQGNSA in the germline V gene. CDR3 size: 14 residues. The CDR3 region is CASSLDPGNTEAFF. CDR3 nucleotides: TGTGCCAGCAGCTTAGATCCGGGGAACACTGAAGCTTTCTTT.

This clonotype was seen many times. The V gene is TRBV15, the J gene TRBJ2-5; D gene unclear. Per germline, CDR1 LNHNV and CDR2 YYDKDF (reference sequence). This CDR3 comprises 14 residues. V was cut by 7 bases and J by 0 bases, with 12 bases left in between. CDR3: CATKRGQNQETQYF. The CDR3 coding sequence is TGTGCCACCAAACGAGGCCAGAACCAAGAGACCCAGTACTTC.

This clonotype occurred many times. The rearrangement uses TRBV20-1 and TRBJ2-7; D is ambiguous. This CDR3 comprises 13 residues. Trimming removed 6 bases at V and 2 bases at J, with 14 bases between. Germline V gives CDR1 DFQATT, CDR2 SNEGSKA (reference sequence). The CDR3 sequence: CSAHTGLTYEQYF. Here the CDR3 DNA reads TGCAGTGCCCATACTGGGCTTACCTACGAGCAGTACTTC.

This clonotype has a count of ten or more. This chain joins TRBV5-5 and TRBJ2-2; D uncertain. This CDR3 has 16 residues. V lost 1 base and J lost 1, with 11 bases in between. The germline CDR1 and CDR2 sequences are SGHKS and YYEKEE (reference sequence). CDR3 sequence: CASSLKSVGNTGELFF. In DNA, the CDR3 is TGTGCCAGCAGCTTGAAGTCGGTAGGGAACACCGGGGAGCTGTTTTTT.